The 12 T cell receptor beta chains below all came from one sample that was sequenced in a study of T cell changes during pregnancy in multiple sclerosis. Clones were sequenced by immunoSEQ multiplex PCR, and TCRdb holds only the in-frame ones, with some missing. The sample carries 30,000 to 45,000 clones, roughly 85% recorded once. Sequenced material: CD4+ T cells from peripheral blood mononuclear cells, taken before pregnancy. These receptors originate from a female donor with multiple sclerosis, enrolled in a pregnancy study.

This rearrangement joins TRBV9 to TRBJ2-3; 7 bases agree with TRBD2. The CDR3 loop spans 16 amino acids. V shed 3 bases and J 2 bases; nucleotides not matched to a gene: 9. Per germline, CDR1 SGDLS and CDR2 YYNGEE. The DNA for the CDR3 is TGTGCCAGCAGCGCAGGAATAGCGGGTCCCACAGATACGCAGTATTTT. It encodes CASSAGIAGPTDTQYF.

This sequence joins TRBV10-3 and TRBJ1-2; D is perhaps TRBD1 (5 bases). CDR3 length equals 14 residues. Germline CDR1 and CDR2: ENHRY and SYGVKD. The V gene lost 8 bases and the J gene lost 3 bases, with 16 bases spanning the gap. In DNA, the CDR3 is TGTGCCATCCGGGGGGAAGTCGTCCACTATGGCTACACCTTC. Translated, it gives CAIRGEVVHYGYTF.

J is TRBJ2-3 and V is TRBV5-4, with 9 bases identical to TRBD2. CDR1 SGHNT and CDR2 YYREEE come from the germline V gene (reference sequence). After removal of 0 bases from V and 3 bases from J, the junction contained 5 bases not matched to a gene. The CDR3 spans 16 residues. The CDR3, as DNA: TGTGCCAGCAGCTTGGGAGCGGGAGGTGGTACAGATACGCAGTATTTT. Amino acid sequence: CASSLGAGGGTDTQYF.

This rearrangement joins TRBV5-1 to TRBJ2-1; 14 bases match TRBD2. V lost 4 bases and J lost 8; bases outside the gene matches: 8. The germline gives CDR1 SGHRS, CDR2 YFSETQ. The CDR3 totals 16 residues. CDR3 coding DNA: TGCGCCAGCAGCCGGGGACTAGCGGGAGAAATTGATGAGCAGTTCTTC. Residues: CASSRGLAGEIDEQFF.

The chain recombines TRBV29-1 with TRBJ2-1; D is unclear. Germline V CDR1 and CDR2: SQVTM, ANQGSEA. V was pared by 4 bases and J by 4 bases, with 8 bases between. The CDR3 contains 12 residues. The CDR3 region is CSVGQDYNEQFF. The DNA of the CDR3 is TGCAGCGTTGGGCAGGATTACAATGAGCAGTTCTTC.

In its sample, this clone was seen a few times. This chain links TRBV21-1 with TRBJ1-5; TRBD1 is taken as the D call from the table, unchecked against the DNA. TRBV21-1 is marked as a pseudogene. The CDR3 consists of 16 residues. CDR3 amino acids: CASSYSGLDSNQPQHF. The DNA of the CDR3 is TGTGCCAGCAGCTATTCTGGGCTAGACAGTAATCAGCCCCAGCATTTT.

The chain couples TRBV2 to TRBJ2-3; 9 nucleotides align to TRBD1. The CDR3 totals 15 residues. V shed 1 base and J 5 bases; nucleotides not matched to a gene: 4. CDR1 and CDR2 (germline): SNHLY, FYNNEI. This CDR3 reads CASSEDRGRVDTQYF. In nucleotides, the CDR3 is TGTGCCAGCAGTGAAGACAGGGGGCGGGTAGATACGCAGTATTTT.

This sequence joins TRBV7-8 and TRBJ1-2; perhaps TRBD1 as D (6 bases). This CDR3 contains 14 residues. In germline, CDR1 is SGHVS, CDR2 FQNEAQ. Trimming left V 5 bases short and J 2 bases short, with 12 bases between. The CDR3 nucleotides are TGTGCCAGCAGCCTCGATACAGGGAACTATGGCTACACCTTC. It codes for CASSLDTGNYGYTF.

The chain has TRBV5-4 and TRBJ1-1; 11 bases align to TRBD1. CDR1 is SGHNT, CDR2 YYREEE, per germline (reference sequence). This CDR3 spans 15 amino acids. Unmatched junction bases numbered 9, after V lost 7 bases and J lost 4 bases. The CDR3 DNA follows: TGTGCCAGCCGGGGACAGGGGGATGGGGGCACTGAAGCTTTCTTT. As protein: CASRGQGDGGTEAFF.

The chain joins TRBV9 to TRBJ2-7; 9 bases fit TRBD2. CDR1 is SGDLS, CDR2 YYNGEE, per germline. The CDR3 is 14 amino acids. V lost 4 bases and J lost 5; bases outside the gene matches: 7. CDR3 sequence (DNA): TGTGCCAGCAGCCCAGGGACTAGCCAGAACGAGCAGTACTTC. Residues: CASSPGTSQNEQYF.

This chain's CDR3 is CASSVDGGRSTDTQYF. The CDR3 DNA follows: TGTGCCAGCAGCGTAGATGGCGGGAGAAGCACAGATACGCAGTATTTT. The rearrangement uses TRBV9 and TRBJ2-3; 7 bases map to TRBD2. CDR1 and CDR2 from the germline V gene are SGDLS and YYNGEE. V shed 0 bases and J 0 bases; nucleotides not matched to a gene: 4. This CDR3 spans 16 amino acids.

The chain recombines TRBV10-3 with TRBJ2-5; 7 bases fit TRBD2. The CDR3 extends over 16 amino acids. Trimming cost V 5 bases and J 1 base; bases outside gene matches: 10. Germline assignment: CDR1 ENHRY and CDR2 SYGVKD. In DNA form, the CDR3 reads TGTGCCATCAGTACTCAAGCGGGAAGGGGCCAAGAGACCCAGTACTTC. This encodes CAISTQAGRGQETQYF.